The TCR beta chain under discussion was sequenced for a study of CD8 T cells in ankylosing spondylitis. The CDR3 has 15 residues. Trimming stripped 4 bases from V and 0 bases from J, with 10 bases between. Germline CDR1 reads DFQATT; CDR2 reads SNEGSKA (reference sequence). This clonotype was seen repeatedly, ten times or more. Quantitative molecular-barcoded 5'-RACE generated the TCR beta libraries. TCRdb itself ran the 5' RACE reads through MiXCR, one entry per CDR3 protein. The top ten hold about 2% of the sample, which has fewer than 80,000 distinct CDR3 sequences, approximately 5% seen once. The chain combines TRBV20-1 with TRBJ1-6; no clear D gene. This receptor was identified in a male donor with ankylosing spondylitis or in good health (not recorded which). Sequenced: blood, either unsorted or a sorted T cell fraction (not recorded which). The CDR3 region is CSATGLASYNSPLHF. The CDR3 DNA is TGCAGTGCTACTGGTCTAGCCTCCTATAATTCACCCCTCCACTTT.